These 24 T cell receptor beta chains were sequenced from one sample in a study of blood T cell repertoires in COVID-19. Libraries were prepared by immunoSEQ multiplex PCR; TCRdb keeps only in-frame clonotypes and omits some of them. This table has about 180,000 clones, 82% appearing once. The sample was peripheral blood. The source of these receptors is a woman of 80 years or more with active or convalescent COVID-19.

This clone turned up a few times. This chain joins TRBV12-5 and TRBJ1-1, with D unresolved. In germline, CDR1 is LGHNT, CDR2 FRNRAP. Trimming took off 1 base at V and 8 bases at J, with 20 bases between the two ends. The CDR3 consists of 16 residues. The CDR3 DNA is TGTGCTAGTGGTTTGGGTCGAGGCCCCCAAGGTGGCGAAGCTTTCTTT. It encodes CASGLGRGPQGGEAFF. The entire variable domain, with the rest obtained from reference TRBV12-5 and TRBJ1-1, is as follows: DARVTQTPRHKVTEMGQEVTMRCQPILGHNTVFWYRQTMMQGLELLAYFRNRAPLDDSGMPKDRFSAEMPDATLATLKIQPSEPRDSAVYFCASGLGRGPQGGEAFFGQGTRLTVV.

This chain joins TRBV5-5 and TRBJ1-1; 7 nucleotides agree with TRBD1. This CDR3 spans 13 amino acids. V was pared by 1 base and J by 4 bases, with 1 base of the junction left unmatched. Germline V gives CDR1 SGHKS, CDR2 YYEKEE (reference sequence). CDR3 in DNA: TGTGCCAGCAGCTTGACAGGGGTCACTGAAGCTTTCTTT. This sequence encodes CASSLTGVTEAFF.

The chain joins TRBV6-6 to TRBJ1-1, with 9 bases fitting TRBD1. Trimming took 6 bases from V and 1 from J; bases not matched to a gene: 3. This CDR3 has 14 amino acids. The V gene's germline CDR1 is MNHNY and CDR2 SVGAGI (reference sequence). The CDR3 loop is CASRGQGGNTEAFF. CDR3 coding DNA: TGTGCCAGCAGGGGACAGGGAGGGAACACTGAAGCTTTCTTT.

The rearrangement uses TRBV6-5 and TRBJ2-7; no definite D call. The CDR3 is made up of 13 amino acids. Trimming removed 6 bases from V and 2 bases from J, with 11 bases in between. Per the germline V gene, CDR1 is MNHEY and CDR2 is SVGAGI. The CDR3 DNA follows: TGTGCCAGCAGCCAAGCTAAAACCTACGAGCAGTACTTC. As protein: CASSQAKTYEQYF.

Only a few counts were recorded for this clone. This chain uses TRBV2 with TRBJ2-1, with D possibly matching TRBD2 (5 bases). The ends were cut back, 10 bases at V and 7 bases at J, with 11 bases in the middle. Germline CDR1 and CDR2: SNHLY and FYNNEI. CDR3 size: 11 residues. CDR3 bases: TGTGCCAAAAGCCGGGGTAATGAGCAGTTCTTC. Protein product: CAKSRGNEQFF.

The J gene is TRBJ2-3, the V gene TRBV29-1, with 13 bases fitting TRBD2. CDR3 size: 16 residues. Germline-derived CDR1 and CDR2 are SQVTM and ANQGSEA. V shed 2 bases and J 2 bases; nucleotides not matched to a gene: 4. This CDR3 is CSVERTSGRVTDTQYF. CDR3 coding DNA: TGCAGCGTTGAAAGGACTAGCGGGAGAGTCACAGATACGCAGTATTTT.

V usage is TRBV28 and J usage is TRBJ1-4; D ambiguous. V lost 9 bases to trimming and J lost 6 bases, with 14 bases between them. The CDR3 has 13 residues. Per the germline V gene, CDR1 is MDHEN and CDR2 is SYDVKM. The CDR3 sequence is CASWVAGDEKLFF. The CDR3 region has the DNA TGTGCCAGTTGGGTTGCGGGCGATGAAAAACTGTTTTTT.

The chain combines TRBV18 with TRBJ2-1, with 9 bases lining up with TRBD1. This CDR3 region has 12 residues. The V and J ends lost 11 bases and 6 bases, in that order; junction bases with no gene match: 5. Germline loops: CDR1 KGHSH, CDR2 LQKENI. This CDR3 is CAGRQGGNEQFF. The CDR3 region has the DNA TGTGCCGGGCGACAGGGGGGCAATGAGCAGTTCTTC.

J is TRBJ2-5 and V is TRBV18; 13 positions match TRBD2. The CDR3 sequence is 16 residues long. Looked up from germline, CDR1 is KGHSH and CDR2 is LQKENI. J gave up 2 bases and V 3 bases, and 3 bases lay outside the gene matches. CDR3 residues: CASSPGLAGFQETQYF. CDR3 sequence (DNA): TGTGCCAGCTCACCGGGACTAGCGGGATTTCAAGAGACCCAGTACTTC.

V and J are TRBV28 and TRBJ1-2, with unresolved D. Trimming removed 3 bases at V and 4 bases at J, with 6 bases between. Germline loops: CDR1 MDHEN, CDR2 SYDVKM. This CDR3 region has 12 residues. CDR3 bases: TGTGCCAGCAGTTTTGGAGCCTATGGCTACACCTTC. It codes for CASSFGAYGYTF.

This rearrangement joins TRBV7-2 to TRBJ2-5; 8 positions match TRBD2. CDR1 is SGHTA, CDR2 FQGNSA, per germline. This CDR3 has 17 amino acids. V lost 2 bases to trimming and J lost 3 bases; unmatched junction nucleotides: 11. The CDR3 DNA sequence: TGTGCCAGCAGCTTATTTTTTAGCGGGGCGGGGAAAGAGACCCAGTACTTC. Translated: CASSLFFSGAGKETQYF. The full variable domain, rest sourced from reference TRBV7-2 and TRBJ2-5, is GAGVSQSPSNKVTEKGKDVELRCDPISGHTALYWYRQSLGQGLEFLIYFQGNSAPDKSGLPSDRFSAERTGGSVSTLTIQRTQQEDSAVYLCASSLFFSGAGKETQYFGPGTRLLVL.

The chain carries TRBV10-2 and TRBJ1-4; D is unresolved. The CDR3 sequence is 13 residues long. V was trimmed by 10 bases and J by 5 bases, leaving 14 bases between them. Per germline, CDR1 WSHSY and CDR2 SAAADI. Here the CDR3 reads CATSRGGNEKLFF. CDR3 bases: TGCGCCACGTCCCGCGGAGGGAATGAAAAACTGTTTTTT.

This clone qualifies as medium-sized. This chain connects TRBV6-5 to TRBJ2-3, with D maybe TRBD1 (6 bases). Germline V gives CDR1 MNHEY, CDR2 SVGAGI. This CDR3 is built from 15 residues. V lost 0 bases to trimming and J lost 2 bases, with 9 bases between them. CDR3 residues: CASSYSQGPTDTQYF. CDR3 in DNA: TGTGCCAGCAGTTACTCCCAGGGGCCCACAGATACGCAGTATTTT.

V usage is TRBV5-8 and J usage is TRBJ2-1; D remains unclear. This CDR3 is 16 amino acids long. Germline V gene sequence: CDR1 SGHTS, CDR2 YDEGEE. Between the trimmed V and J ends, which lost 1 base and 0 bases, there was a span of 11 bases. DNA of the CDR3: TGTGCCAGCAGCTTGTCCGGCGGAAGCTCCTACAATGAGCAGTTCTTC. It codes for CASSLSGGSSYNEQFF.

This clone was seen more than once but under ten times. This rearrangement joins TRBV6-5 to TRBJ2-1, with D tentatively TRBD2 (5 bases). Trimming took off 2 bases at V and 2 bases at J, with 10 bases between the two ends. The germline gives CDR1 MNHEY, CDR2 SVGAGI. CDR3 length: 15 residues. The CDR3 here is CASSYRTRAYNEQFF. CDR3 nucleotides: TGTGCCAGCAGTTACCGGACTCGAGCCTACAATGAGCAGTTCTTC.

The CDR3 sequence is CARQGPGEQYF. CDR3 sequence (DNA): TGTGCCCGACAGGGCCCCGGGGAGCAGTACTTC. This chain links TRBV30 with TRBJ2-7; TRBD1 matches 7 bases. The CDR3 runs 11 residues. Germline trimming cut 8 bases from V and 7 bases from J; bases unmatched to any gene: 8. Germline V CDR1 and CDR2: GTSNPN, SVGIG (reference sequence).

The chain employs TRBV10-2 and TRBJ2-3, with 7 bases that match TRBD1. The CDR3 extends over 15 amino acids. Germline-derived CDR1 and CDR2 are WSHSY and SAAADI. V shed 0 bases, J shed 2 bases, and the junction held 2 bases outside the gene matches. In DNA, the CDR3 is TGCGCCAGCAGTGAGTCAGGGGGCATCACAGATACGCAGTATTTT. Its translation: CASSESGGITDTQYF.

The chain carries TRBV7-2 and TRBJ2-1; TRBD2 matches 9 bases. CDR3 length: 15 residues. V was clipped by 1 base and J by 6 bases; unmatched bases: 4. Germline CDR1 SGHTA, CDR2 FQGNSA. CDR3 residues: CASSLVAGVANEQFF. CDR3 bases: TGTGCCAGCAGCTTAGTAGCGGGAGTAGCCAATGAGCAGTTCTTC.

The chain employs TRBV6-5 and TRBJ2-7; D unclear. With 7 bases removed from V and 3 bases from J, the gap between germline ends came to 7 bases. Germline V gene data show CDR1 as MNHEY and CDR2 as SVGAGI. The CDR3 spans 11 residues. The CDR3 protein is CASTLLYEQYF. The CDR3 coding sequence is TGTGCCAGCACCTTACTCTACGAGCAGTACTTC.

V gene TRBV10-1 combines with J gene TRBJ2-2; TRBD1 matches 8 bases. CDR3 length: 15 amino acids. J gave up 4 bases and V 0 bases, and 1 base lay outside the gene matches. The germline gives CDR1 WNHNN, CDR2 SYGVQD (reference sequence). Here the CDR3 DNA reads TGCGCCAGCAGTGAGTCGACAGGGGTCACCGGGGAGCTGTTTTTT. Protein product: CASSESTGVTGELFF.

This rearrangement joins TRBV9 to TRBJ1-3; TRBD1 might be the D (5 bases). The CDR3 contains 14 residues. Trimming pared 2 bases from V and 0 bases from J, leaving 6 bases between. Germline V CDR1 and CDR2: SGDLS, YYNGEE. DNA of the CDR3: TGTGCCAGCAGCGTGACAGTCTCTGGAAACACCATATATTTT. Protein product: CASSVTVSGNTIYF.

The V call is TRBV7-9, the J call TRBJ2-7; 14 bases line up with TRBD2. The CDR3 contains 19 residues. Germline V gene data show CDR1 as SEHNR and CDR2 as FQNEAQ (reference sequence). V lost 7 bases, J lost 3 bases, and 17 bases stayed unmatched. As DNA, the CDR3 is TGTGCCAGCACCCCCGGCTCGGGACTAGCGGGAGAGAGAAACTACGAGCAGTACTTC. It specifies CASTPGSGLAGERNYEQYF.

Concerning this clone: One end of the junction does not line up with germline, which may come from a read error. The J gene is TRBJ2-1, the V gene TRBV7-7, with D perhaps TRBD1 (6 bases). Germline V lookup: CDR1 SSHAT, CDR2 FNYEAQ (reference sequence). CDR3 size: 15 residues. The CDR3 nucleotides read TGTGCTAGCAGCCTAGATCCCGGACAGAGCAATGAGCAGTTCTTC. Translation: CASSLDPGQSNEQFF.

V usage is TRBV29-1 and J usage is TRBJ2-1; a weak D match, TRBD1 (6 bases). There are 16 residues in the CDR3. From germline, CDR1 is SQVTM and CDR2 ANQGSEA. The V gene lost 3 bases and the J gene lost 3 bases, with 18 bases spanning the gap. This CDR3 reads CSVETGEPTHYNEQFF. In DNA, the CDR3 is TGCAGCGTTGAGACAGGCGAACCTACCCACTACAATGAGCAGTTCTTC.